This TCR beta chain was captured in a study of cytomegalovirus exposure and HLA in healthy donors. Regarding this clone: Its matching antigen is unknown.

V shed 1 base, J shed 1 base, and the junction held 5 bases outside the gene matches. Germline V gene sequence: CDR1 SGHDT, CDR2 YYEEEE. CDR3 length equals 17 residues. 60 Vbeta and 13 Jbeta primers were used in PCR. Profiled with immunoSEQ multiplex PCR; TCRdb holds only in-frame clones, not every one. The sample has 150,000 or so clones. Findings and limits, study-wide: Later work found most CMV-associated TCR beta chains apparently HLA-restricted. Donors belonging to an Asian-associated ancestry cluster reportedly showed fewer N-insertions in productive TCRs than the 666-donor mean, according to what a later analysis found.

The chain links TRBV5-6 to TRBJ2-5; the match to TRBD2 covers 12 bases. The source is a woman between 50 and 59 years old in good health and CMV-seronegative. Sequencing used PBMCs. CDR3 loop: CASSLKGTSGFQETQYF. The CDR3 region has the DNA TGTGCCAGCAGCTTGAAGGGGACTAGCGGGTTCCAAGAGACCCAGTACTTC.